The clone carrying this T cell receptor beta chain was recorded only once. Its antigen is undetermined. This sample is part of a study of cytomegalovirus exposure and HLA in healthy donors. Whole-study findings and limits: CMV serostatus stood as the only immune exposure information on hand. Later analysis suggested most CMV-associated TCR beta chains were HLA-restricted. Several top significant clusters appeared, in a later analysis, to be linked to common viral pathogens.

V lost 6 bases, J lost 5 bases, and 10 bases lay in between. CDR1 is ENHRY and CDR2 is SYGVKD in the germline V gene. The CDR3 runs to 13 residues. Healthy bone marrow donors formed the donor group. With 60 Vbeta and 13 Jbeta primers, the PCR was carried out. Profiling relied on immunoSEQ multiplex PCR, and the TCRdb table lists in-frame clones only, not all of them. The sample includes about 82,000 clones, 63% of them seen just once. This clonotype was sampled from a woman between 40 and 50 years old in good health and CMV-seropositive. The V call is TRBV10-3, the J call TRBJ1-4; perhaps TRBD1 as D (6 bases). The sequencing input was PBMCs. Written as DNA, the CDR3 is TGTGCCATCAGGGACAGAGGAAATGAAAAACTGTTTTTT. Amino acids: CAIRDRGNEKLFF.